The entry below gives a single T cell receptor (beta chain) sequence along with its context. This clonotype occurred a few times. The antigen this receptor binds is unknown. No base quality information exists; no much larger clone differs at one position. The data belong to a study of T cell repertoires in cytomegalovirus infection (dated by TCRdb to about 2019). Context from the whole study: Recently identified HLA-C-restricted CMV epitopes, whose presentation resists viral immunomodulation, were targeted by peptide stimulations together with well-studied HLA-B-restricted epitopes. The HLA type of each donor mattered for the analysis, because public TCR beta signatures pointed to carriage of CMV infection along with the matching HLA type. What the authors observed across the whole study: Carriers of CMV infection plus the relevant HLA type were discriminated by the cumulative frequency of public TCR beta family members in the study cohort and in an independent approximately 360-donor cohort. The ex vivo response was dominated by HLA-C-restricted CMV-specific TCR beta clonotypes, and the single most frequent clonotype in two of eight donors was supplied by these HLA-C-restricted clonotypes.

This specimen's treatment or condition label, interpreted: in vitro stimulation with specific CMV peptide epitopes to enrich CMV-specific T cells. V drops 3 bases and J drops 3 bases, leaving 11 bases in between. Including cysteine and phenylalanine, the CDR3 has 14 amino acids. Only CDR3 DNA remains: 42 bases, in frame from the first base. Instrument on record: Illumina HiSeq 1500. TCRdb passed the public sequencing reads through fastp at Q25 and MiXCR, retaining productive beta sequences. Merged by CDR3 protein, the rows form single entries marked with the most common genes and DNA. For this sample the table gives about 920,000 distinct CDR3 sequences, of which approximately 30% were detected only once. The ten largest clones take up roughly 12% of the sample.

The source material was cultured CD8+ T cells from PBMCs, sampled from culture after CMV antigen stimulation. The chain joins TRBV12-3 or TRBV12-4 to TRBJ1-2, with the D gene uncertain. The TCR sequence derives from a human donor in good health (CMV status not recorded). Some clones in this sample may be carry-over from other donors' samples. The CDR3 is CASSFLLVDYGYTF. The DNA reads as follows: TGTGCCAGCAGTTTTCTCCTTGTGGACTATGGCTACACCTTC.